The 22 T cell receptor beta chains reported below all come from one sample, sequenced in a study of response to subunit inactivated influenza vaccine. TCRdb independently ran MiXCR on the RT-PCR reads; one entry per CDR3 protein. The repertoire holds 500,000 to 600,000 distinct CDR3 sequences, with 13% as singletons. The sample here was PBMCs from blood, taken 40 to 50 days after vaccination. All receptors derive from a man in his forties or fifties who received an inactivated influenza vaccine.

This chain joins TRBV28 and TRBJ1-2; D might be TRBD1 (5 bases). In germline, CDR1 is MDHEN, CDR2 SYDVKM. Trimming removed 3 bases at V and 1 base at J, with 6 bases between. The CDR3 is 13 residues long. This CDR3 is CASSFGGNYGYTF. CDR3 coding DNA: TGTGCCAGCAGTTTCGGGGGTAACTATGGCTACACCTTC.

This clonotype was seen more than once but under ten times. The chain links TRBV12-3 or TRBV12-4 to TRBJ2-3; D gene uncertain. The CDR3 contains 13 residues. V was shortened by 6 bases and J by 2 bases, with 9 bases between the two germline ends. The CDR3 DNA sequence: TGTGCCAGCAGCTCCGGGCACACAGATACGCAGTATTTT. It specifies CASSSGHTDTQYF.

This clonotype was counted between two and nine times. V is TRBV2 and J is TRBJ2-1; D perhaps matches TRBD1 (5 bases). Germline CDR1 reads SNHLY; CDR2 reads FYNNEI. The V and J ends lost 2 bases and 7 bases respectively, with 9 bases between them. This CDR3 is 13 amino acids long. DNA for the CDR3: TGTGCCAGCAGTGAATTACAGGTTAATGAGCAGTTCTTC. This codes for CASSELQVNEQFF.

Many counts were recorded for this clonotype. The chain links TRBV24-1 to TRBJ2-3; D possibly corresponds to TRBD2 (6 bases). This CDR3 region has 13 residues. V was pared by 9 bases and J by 5 bases, with 14 bases between. Germline CDR1 is KGHDR and CDR2 is SFDVKD. CDR3 nucleotide sequence: TGTGCCACCCGGGGGACCAAGGAAGATACGCAGTATTTT. This codes for CATRGTKEDTQYF.

The CDR3 sequence is CASSQRQGGEQYF. For the CDR3, the DNA is TGTGCCAGCAGTCAAAGACAGGGAGGCGAGCAGTACTTC. This chain connects TRBV12-3 or TRBV12-4 to TRBJ2-7, with D possibly TRBD1 on 7 matching bases. V gave up 5 bases and J gave up 6 bases, with 14 bases separating them. This CDR3 has 13 amino acids.

This clonotype was found a few times. This chain uses TRBV9 with TRBJ2-4; possible D gene TRBD2, 6 bases. The CDR3 is made up of 15 amino acids. The ends were cut back, 0 bases at V and 8 bases at J, with 15 bases in the middle. CDR1 and CDR2 from the germline V gene are SGDLS and YYNGEE. The DNA for the CDR3 is TGTGCCAGCAGCGTAGACCAGCGGGCCTCGGACATTCAGTACTTC. Its translation is CASSVDQRASDIQYF. Supplemented by reference TRBV9 and TRBJ2-4, the full variable domain reads DSGVTQTPKHLITATGQRVTLRCSPRSGDLSVYWYQQSLDQGLQFLIQYYNGEERAKGNILERFSAQQFPDLHSELNLSSLELGDSALYFCASSVDQRASDIQYFGAGTRLSVL.

This clonotype was recorded only once. The chain recombines TRBV6-2 or TRBV6-3 with TRBJ2-5; no reliable D call. V dropped 3 bases and J dropped 0 bases, with 8 bases sitting between them. This CDR3 comprises 14 residues. CDR1 and CDR2 (germline): MNHEY, SVGEGT. The CDR3 DNA reads TGTGCCAGCAGTTATAGGAGTAACCAAGAGACCCAGTACTTC. Translated, it gives CASSYRSNQETQYF.

J is TRBJ1-5 and V is TRBV7-2, with a tentative D call TRBD1 (6 bases). Looked up from germline, CDR1 is SGHTA and CDR2 is FQGNSA. This CDR3 is 15 amino acids long. Trimming cost V 0 bases and J 3 bases, with 9 bases left between them. CDR3 in amino acids: CASSLAGTINQPQHF. The CDR3 DNA sequence: TGTGCCAGCAGCTTAGCTGGGACAATCAATCAGCCCCAGCATTTT.

This clonotype was seen a handful of times. The genes are TRBV12-3 or TRBV12-4 and TRBJ2-7, with D possibly matching TRBD2 (6 bases). The CDR3 runs to 16 residues. Trimming left V 2 bases short and J 4 bases short, with 18 bases between. The CDR3 DNA reads TGTGCCAGCAGTTTATACCAGGGTGGAGGGACTTACGAGCAGTACTTC. Translating gives CASSLYQGGGTYEQYF.

This rearrangement joins TRBV7-2 to TRBJ2-1; the match to TRBD2 covers 9 bases. The length of the CDR3 is 16 residues. CDR1 and CDR2 from the germline V gene are SGHTA and FQGNSA. With V trimmed by 6 bases and J by 2 bases, 8 bases remained unmatched. CDR3 residues: CASRRVSGRTYNEQFF. DNA of the CDR3: TGTGCCAGCAGGAGGGTCAGCGGGAGGACCTACAATGAGCAGTTCTTC.

This clonotype was seen many times. J is TRBJ2-2 and V is TRBV5-5; 9 bases line up with TRBD1. This CDR3 region has 15 residues. Trimming at V came to 4 bases and at J to 5 bases, leaving 6 bases not matched to a gene. From germline, CDR1 is SGHKS and CDR2 YYEKEE (reference sequence). Written as DNA, the CDR3 is TGTGCCAGCAGCGCCGGGACAGGGATTACCGGGGAGCTGTTTTTT. Its translation is CASSAGTGITGELFF. Combining the CDR3 with reference TRBV5-5 and TRBJ2-2 gives the whole variable domain DAGVTQSPTHLIKTRGQQVTLRCSPISGHKSVSWYQQVLGQGPQFIFQYYEKEERGRGNFPDRFSARQFPNYSSELNVNALLLGDSALYLCASSAGTGITGELFFGEGSRLTVL.

Many counts were recorded for this clonotype. The V gene is TRBV20-1, the J gene TRBJ2-3; D possibly corresponds to TRBD1 (5 bases). Germline CDR1 DFQATT, CDR2 SNEGSKA (reference sequence). CDR3 length equals 13 residues. Trimming pared 5 bases from V and 0 bases from J, leaving 9 bases between. CDR3 bases: TGCAGTGCTCTTGGGGCTAGCACAGATACGCAGTATTTT. It specifies CSALGASTDTQYF.

This clonotype was detected a few times. V is TRBV20-1 and J is TRBJ1-5; 7 positions match TRBD1. CDR3 length equals 14 residues. V dropped 6 bases and J dropped 5; count of bases not matched to a gene: 10. Germline V lookup: CDR1 DFQATT, CDR2 SNEGSKA (reference sequence). The CDR3 reads CSAQRRTGHQPQHF. The CDR3 region has the DNA TGCAGTGCCCAAAGACGGACAGGTCATCAGCCCCAGCATTTT.

This clonotype was seen at least ten times. The chain employs TRBV12-3 or TRBV12-4 and TRBJ1-4; possible D gene TRBD1, 5 bases. The V end was cut by 3 bases, the J end by 8 bases, with 13 bases between. The CDR3 consists of 14 residues. CDR3 loop: CASSFSGGKEKLFF. The CDR3 DNA is TGTGCCAGCAGTTTTAGTGGGGGAAAAGAAAAACTGTTTTTT.

The chain is built from TRBV12-3 or TRBV12-4 and TRBJ2-6, with a tentative D call TRBD2 (5 bases). Trimming cost V 5 bases and J 0 bases, with 20 bases left between them. The CDR3 is 19 residues long. The CDR3 nucleotides read TGTGCCAGCAGTGCTCAACTAGTGGTGGGCGTCTCTGGGGCCAACGTCCTGACTTTC. Protein: CASSAQLVVGVSGANVLTF.

Only a few counts were recorded for this clonotype. The rearrangement joins TRBV7-2 to TRBJ2-2, with unresolved D. V lost 5 bases and J lost 6, with 10 bases in between. The CDR3 has 13 residues. Germline CDR1 SGHTA, CDR2 FQGNSA. In nucleotides, the CDR3 is TGTGCCAGCAGCCGACGCATAGCCGGGGAGCTGTTTTTT. It yields the protein CASSRRIAGELFF.

V usage is TRBV7-2 and J usage is TRBJ2-3; D gene uncertain. Between the trimmed V and J ends, which lost 7 bases and 1 base, there was a span of 9 bases. Germline loops: CDR1 SGHTA, CDR2 FQGNSA. This CDR3 has 13 residues. Here the CDR3 reads CASKIFGTDTQYF. The CDR3 bases are TGTGCCAGCAAGATTTTCGGCACAGATACGCAGTATTTT.

The rearrangement uses TRBV7-9 and TRBJ2-7, with D possibly being TRBD1 (6 bases). In germline, CDR1 is SEHNR, CDR2 FQNEAQ (reference sequence). With 6 bases removed from V and 6 bases from J, the gap between germline ends came to 12 bases. The CDR3 runs 12 residues. In DNA, the CDR3 is TGTGCCAGCAGTCCACAGGGAGCCGAGCAGTACTTC. This encodes CASSPQGAEQYF.

This clonotype was seen at least ten times. V usage is TRBV5-1 and J usage is TRBJ2-1; D gene uncertain. The CDR3 covers 15 residues. Germline lookup yields CDR1 SGHRS and CDR2 YFSETQ. V lost 0 bases and J 4 bases, leaving 11 bases between the germline ends. The CDR3 DNA sequence: TGCGCCAGCAGCTTGGGCCCTGGGCGGTACAATGAGCAGTTCTTC. It encodes CASSLGPGRYNEQFF. The full variable domain, with the rest looked up from reference TRBV5-1 and TRBJ2-1, is KAGVTQTPRYLIKTRGQQVTLSCSPISGHRSVSWYQQTPGQGLQFLFEYFSETQRNKGNFPGRFSGRQFSNSRSEMNVSTLELGDSALYLCASSLGPGRYNEQFFGPGTRLTVL.

There are a few counts of this clonotype. The V call is TRBV7-2, the J call TRBJ2-5; TRBD2 matches 7 bases. Trimming cost V 4 bases and J 5 bases; bases outside gene matches: 7. This CDR3 is 14 amino acids long. Germline assignment: CDR1 SGHTA and CDR2 FQGNSA. The DNA for the CDR3 is TGTGCCAGCAGCTCTCTGGGGGGGATGGAGACCCAGTACTTC. This codes for CASSSLGGMETQYF.

This chain connects TRBV9 to TRBJ2-5; D remains ambiguous. The germline gives CDR1 SGDLS, CDR2 YYNGEE. With 0 bases removed from V and 7 bases from J, the gap between germline ends came to 10 bases. The CDR3 consists of 13 residues. The CDR3 here is CASSVEPSGTQYF. As DNA, the CDR3 is TGTGCCAGCAGCGTAGAACCCAGTGGGACCCAGTACTTC. The entire variable domain, with the rest obtained from reference TRBV9 and TRBJ2-5, is as follows: DSGVTQTPKHLITATGQRVTLRCSPRSGDLSVYWYQQSLDQGLQFLIQYYNGEERAKGNILERFSAQQFPDLHSELNLSSLELGDSALYFCASSVEPSGTQYFGPGTRLLVL.

This rearrangement joins TRBV20-1 to TRBJ2-7; 8 bases line up with TRBD1. With 6 bases clipped from V and 4 bases from J, the junction kept 8 bases outside the gene matches. Germline CDR1 DFQATT, CDR2 SNEGSKA (reference sequence). This CDR3 contains 13 residues. This CDR3 reads CSAPRTGKYEQYF. The CDR3 coding sequence is TGCAGTGCGCCTCGGACAGGGAAGTACGAGCAGTACTTC.